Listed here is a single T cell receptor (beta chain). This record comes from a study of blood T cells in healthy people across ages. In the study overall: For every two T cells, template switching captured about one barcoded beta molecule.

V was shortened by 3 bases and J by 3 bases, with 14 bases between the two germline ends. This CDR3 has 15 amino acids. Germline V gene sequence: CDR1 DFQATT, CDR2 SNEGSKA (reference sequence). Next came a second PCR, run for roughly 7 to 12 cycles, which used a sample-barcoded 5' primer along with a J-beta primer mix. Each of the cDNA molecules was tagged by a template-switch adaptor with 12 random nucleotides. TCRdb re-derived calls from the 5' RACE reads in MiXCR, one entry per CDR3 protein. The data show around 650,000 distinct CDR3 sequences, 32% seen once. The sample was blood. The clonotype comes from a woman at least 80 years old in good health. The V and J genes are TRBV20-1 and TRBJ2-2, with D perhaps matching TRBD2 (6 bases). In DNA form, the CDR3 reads TGCAGTGCTAGCGACGGGGGAATACACACCGGGGAGCTGTTTTTT. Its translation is CSASDGGIHTGELFF.